This TCR beta chain was profiled in a study of CD8+CD57+ T cells in acquired aplastic anemia. Study-wide context: Average DNA yield from sorted CD4+ and CD8+ cells was roughly 3 ug.

Study-level results: Common to patients and controls were approximately 30 CD8+ CDR3 sequences.

Genomic DNA constituted the template upon which TCR beta VDJ and CDR3 profiling was performed. MiXCR, applied by TCRdb to the reads, yields one record per CDR3 protein. The profile shows about 200,000 distinct CDR3 sequences, 65% of them singletons. Concerning this clonotype: What it binds is unknown.

All sequencing subjects had displayed CD8+CD57+ cell expansion on flow cytometry. CDR3 length: 15 amino acids. J gave up 0 bases and V 4 bases, and 5 bases lay outside the gene matches. CDR1 is SGDLS and CDR2 is YYNGEE in the germline V gene. The chain carries TRBV9 and TRBJ1-1, with 8 bases fitting TRBD1. This sequence originates from a human donor with aplastic anemia. Sequenced sample: sorted CD4+, CD8+, or CD8+CD57+ T cells (not recorded which) from PBMCs. The CDR3 sequence is CASSPWDRLNTEAFF. The CDR3 DNA is TGTGCCAGCAGCCCGTGGGACAGGCTGAACACTGAAGCTTTCTTT.